This TCR beta chain was identified during a study of cytomegalovirus exposure and HLA in healthy donors. Overall study results and limits: The listing of 160 or so TCR beta chains classed them as cytomegalovirus-associated. V- and J-gene trimming in TCR beta was tied to a missense DCLRE1C variant by an analysis performed later. Common viral pathogens were later found to be apparently linked to several of the most significant clusters.

Concerning this clone itself: Its antigen is not identified.

The CDR3 is 13 residues long. The germline gives CDR1 LNHDA, CDR2 SQIVND (reference sequence). Trimming pared 8 bases from V and 8 bases from J, leaving 15 bases between. Use of 60 Vbeta and 13 Jbeta primers characterized the PCR. Clones were sequenced by immunoSEQ multiplex PCR, and TCRdb holds only the in-frame ones, with some missing. The sample consists of under 200,000 clones, approximately 82% of them appearing once. The sequenced sample consisted of PBMCs. This sequence joins TRBV19 and TRBJ1-4; weak D call: TRBD1 (6 bases). This TCR was recovered from a woman under 30 in good health and CMV-seronegative. The CDR3 sequence: CASSGGGQEKLFF. DNA of the CDR3: TGTGCCAGTTCCGGTGGGGGACAAGAAAAACTGTTTTTT.